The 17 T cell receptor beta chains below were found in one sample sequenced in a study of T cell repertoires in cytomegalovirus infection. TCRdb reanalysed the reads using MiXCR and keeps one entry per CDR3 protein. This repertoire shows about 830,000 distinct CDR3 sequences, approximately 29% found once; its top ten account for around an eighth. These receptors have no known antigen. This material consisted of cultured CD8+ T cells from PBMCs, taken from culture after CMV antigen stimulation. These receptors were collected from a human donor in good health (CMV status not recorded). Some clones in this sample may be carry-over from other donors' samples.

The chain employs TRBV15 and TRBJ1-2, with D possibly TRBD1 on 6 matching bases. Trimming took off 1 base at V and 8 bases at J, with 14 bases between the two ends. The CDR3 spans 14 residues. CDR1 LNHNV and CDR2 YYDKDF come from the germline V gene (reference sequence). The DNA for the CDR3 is TGTGCCACCAGCAGAGCCGCCCAGGGACAAGGCTACACCTTC. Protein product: CATSRAAQGQGYTF.

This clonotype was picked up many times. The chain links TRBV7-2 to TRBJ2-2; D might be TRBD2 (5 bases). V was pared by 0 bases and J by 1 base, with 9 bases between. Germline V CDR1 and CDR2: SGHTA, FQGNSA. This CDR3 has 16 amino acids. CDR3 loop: CASSLALVGNTGELFF. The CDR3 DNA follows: TGTGCCAGCAGCTTAGCACTAGTGGGGAACACCGGGGAGCTGTTTTTT.

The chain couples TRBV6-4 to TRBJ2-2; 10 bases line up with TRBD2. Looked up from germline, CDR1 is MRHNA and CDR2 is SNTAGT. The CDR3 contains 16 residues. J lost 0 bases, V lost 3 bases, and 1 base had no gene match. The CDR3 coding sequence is TGTGCCAGCAGTGAAGGACTAGCGGCGAACACCGGGGAGCTGTTTTTT. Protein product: CASSEGLAANTGELFF.

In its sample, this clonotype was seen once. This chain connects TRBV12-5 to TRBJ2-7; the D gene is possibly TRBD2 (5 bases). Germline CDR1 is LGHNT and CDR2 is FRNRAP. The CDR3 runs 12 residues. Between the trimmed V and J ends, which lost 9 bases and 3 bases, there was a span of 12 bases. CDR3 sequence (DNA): TGTGCTAGCGCGGAGGATTACTACGAGCAGTACTTC. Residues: CASAEDYYEQYF.

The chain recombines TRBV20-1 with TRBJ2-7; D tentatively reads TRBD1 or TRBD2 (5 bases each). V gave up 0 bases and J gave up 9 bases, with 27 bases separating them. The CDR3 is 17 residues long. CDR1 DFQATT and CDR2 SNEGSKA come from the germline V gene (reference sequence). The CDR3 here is CSARETGPRAGLRGQYV. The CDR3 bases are TGCAGTGCTAGAGAAACAGGACCGCGGGCTGGGCTACGTGGGCAGTACGTC.

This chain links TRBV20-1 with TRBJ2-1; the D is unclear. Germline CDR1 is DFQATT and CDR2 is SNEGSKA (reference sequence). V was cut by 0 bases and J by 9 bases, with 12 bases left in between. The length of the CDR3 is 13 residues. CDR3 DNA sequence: TGCAGTGCTAGAGAAGGCCTATCCAGTGAGCAGTTCTTC. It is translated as CSAREGLSSEQFF.

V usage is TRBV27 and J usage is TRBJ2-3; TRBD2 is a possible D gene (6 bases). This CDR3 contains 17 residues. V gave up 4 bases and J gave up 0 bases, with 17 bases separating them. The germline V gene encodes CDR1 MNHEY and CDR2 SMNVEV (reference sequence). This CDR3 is CASSSSTGLASTDTQYF. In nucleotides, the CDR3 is TGTGCCAGCAGTTCCTCTACGGGACTGGCTAGCACAGATACGCAGTATTTT.

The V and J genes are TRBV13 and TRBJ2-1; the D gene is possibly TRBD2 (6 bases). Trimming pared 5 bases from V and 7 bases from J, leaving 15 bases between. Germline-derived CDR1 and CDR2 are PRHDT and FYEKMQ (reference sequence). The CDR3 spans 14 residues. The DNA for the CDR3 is TGTGCCAGCAGCCCCGCCGCGGGGCGTAATGAGCAGTTCTTC. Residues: CASSPAAGRNEQFF.

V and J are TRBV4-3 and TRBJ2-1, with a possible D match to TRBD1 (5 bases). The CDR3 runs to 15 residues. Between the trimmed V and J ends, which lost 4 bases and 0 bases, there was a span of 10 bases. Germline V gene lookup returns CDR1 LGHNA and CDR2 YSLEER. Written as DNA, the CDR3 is TGCGCCAGCAGCCCTTGGACACTCTCCTACAATGAGCAGTTCTTC. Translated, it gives CASSPWTLSYNEQFF.

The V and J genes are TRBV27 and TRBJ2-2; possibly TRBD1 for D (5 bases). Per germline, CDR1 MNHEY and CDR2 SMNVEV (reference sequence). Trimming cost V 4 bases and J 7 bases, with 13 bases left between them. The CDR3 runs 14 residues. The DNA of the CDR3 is TGTGCCAGCAGTTCCTCTGTAAGGGGCGGGGAGCTGTTTTTT. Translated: CASSSSVRGGELFF.

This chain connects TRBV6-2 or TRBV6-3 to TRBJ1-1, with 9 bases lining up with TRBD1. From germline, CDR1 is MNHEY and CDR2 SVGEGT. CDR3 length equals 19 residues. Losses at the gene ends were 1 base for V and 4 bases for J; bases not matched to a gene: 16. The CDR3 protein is CASSYWLGTGTTPGTEAFF. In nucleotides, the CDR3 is TGTGCCAGCAGTTACTGGCTCGGGACAGGGACCACCCCAGGCACTGAAGCTTTCTTT.

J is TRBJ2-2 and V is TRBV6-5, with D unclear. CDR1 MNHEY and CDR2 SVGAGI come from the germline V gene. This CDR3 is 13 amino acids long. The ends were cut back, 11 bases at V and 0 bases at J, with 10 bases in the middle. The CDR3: CACGHANTGELFF. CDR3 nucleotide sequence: TGTGCCTGTGGCCACGCGAACACCGGGGAGCTGTTTTTT.

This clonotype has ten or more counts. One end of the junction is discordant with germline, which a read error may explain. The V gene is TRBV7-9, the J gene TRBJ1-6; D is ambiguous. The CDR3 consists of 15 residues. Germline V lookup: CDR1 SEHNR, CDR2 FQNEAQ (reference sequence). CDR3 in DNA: TGTGCCAGCTGCTTTAGAGGGATATATAATTCACCCCTCCACTTT. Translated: CASCFRGIYNSPLHF.

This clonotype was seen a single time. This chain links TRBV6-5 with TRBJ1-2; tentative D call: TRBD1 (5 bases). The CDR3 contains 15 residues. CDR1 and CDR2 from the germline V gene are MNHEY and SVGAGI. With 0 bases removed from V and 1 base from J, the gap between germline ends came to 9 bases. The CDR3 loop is CASSYSGAFNYGYTF. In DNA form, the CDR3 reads TGTGCCAGCAGTTACTCAGGGGCGTTTAACTATGGCTACACCTTC.

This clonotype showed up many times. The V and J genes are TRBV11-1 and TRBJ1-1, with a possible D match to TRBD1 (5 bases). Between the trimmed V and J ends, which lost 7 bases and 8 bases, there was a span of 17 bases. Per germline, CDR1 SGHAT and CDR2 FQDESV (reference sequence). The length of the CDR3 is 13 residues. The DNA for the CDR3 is TGTGCCAGCACCCCGACGGGGCTTCCCGAAGCTTTCTTT. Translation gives CASTPTGLPEAFF.

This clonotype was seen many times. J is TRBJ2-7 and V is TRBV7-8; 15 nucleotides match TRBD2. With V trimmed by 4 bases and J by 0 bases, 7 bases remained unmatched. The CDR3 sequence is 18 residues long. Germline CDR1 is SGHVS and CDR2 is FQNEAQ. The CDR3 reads CASSSGLAGGLVSYEQYF. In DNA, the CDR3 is TGTGCCAGCAGCTCGGGACTAGCGGGGGGCCTCGTCTCCTACGAGCAGTACTTC.

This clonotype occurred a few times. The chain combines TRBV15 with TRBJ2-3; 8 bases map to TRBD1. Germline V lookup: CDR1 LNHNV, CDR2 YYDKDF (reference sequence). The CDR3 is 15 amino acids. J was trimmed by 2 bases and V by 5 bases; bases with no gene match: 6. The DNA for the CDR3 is TGTGCCACCAGCCCGGGACAGGCCCACACAGATACGCAGTATTTT. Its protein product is CATSPGQAHTDTQYF.